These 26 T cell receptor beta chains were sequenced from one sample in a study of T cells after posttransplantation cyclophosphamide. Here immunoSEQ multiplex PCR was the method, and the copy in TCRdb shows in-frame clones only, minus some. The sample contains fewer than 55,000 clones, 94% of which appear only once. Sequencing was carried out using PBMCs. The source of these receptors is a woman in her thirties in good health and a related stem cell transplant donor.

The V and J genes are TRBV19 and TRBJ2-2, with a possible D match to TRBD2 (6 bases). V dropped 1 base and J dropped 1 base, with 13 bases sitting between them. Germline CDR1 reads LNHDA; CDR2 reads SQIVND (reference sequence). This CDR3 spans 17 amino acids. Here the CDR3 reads CASSIVSLAKNTGELFF. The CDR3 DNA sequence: TGTGCCAGTAGTATAGTCAGCCTAGCGAAGAACACCGGGGAGCTGTTTTTT.

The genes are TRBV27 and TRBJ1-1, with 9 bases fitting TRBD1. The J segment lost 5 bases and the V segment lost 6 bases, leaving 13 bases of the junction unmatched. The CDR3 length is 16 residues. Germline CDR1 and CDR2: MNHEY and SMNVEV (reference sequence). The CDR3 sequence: CASSPTGTGLGTEAFF. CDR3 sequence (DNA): TGTGCCAGCAGCCCAACCGGGACAGGGTTGGGGACTGAAGCTTTCTTT.

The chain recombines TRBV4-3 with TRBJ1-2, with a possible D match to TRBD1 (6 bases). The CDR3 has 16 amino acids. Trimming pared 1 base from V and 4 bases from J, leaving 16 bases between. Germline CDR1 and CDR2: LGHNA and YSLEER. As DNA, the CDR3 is TGCGCCAGCAGCCAAGTGAGCCCAGGGGCAGGCTATGGCTACACCTTC. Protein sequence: CASSQVSPGAGYGYTF.

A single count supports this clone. The CDR3 region is CAISDRRGGLGTYNEQFF. In DNA, the CDR3 is TGTGCCATCAGTGATCGAAGGGGGGGCCTGGGGACCTACAATGAGCAGTTCTTC. The J gene is TRBJ2-1, the V gene TRBV10-3; weak D call: TRBD2 (7 bases). The CDR3 runs 18 residues. The V gene lost 3 bases and the J gene lost 2 bases, with 20 bases spanning the gap. Germline assignment: CDR1 ENHRY and CDR2 SYGVKD.

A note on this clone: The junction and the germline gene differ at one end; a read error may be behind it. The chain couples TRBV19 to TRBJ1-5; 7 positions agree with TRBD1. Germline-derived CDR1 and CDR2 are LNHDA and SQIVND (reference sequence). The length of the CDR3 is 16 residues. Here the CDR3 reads CASSIIPPGGRQPRHF. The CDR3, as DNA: TGTGCCAGTAGTATAATCCCCCCAGGGGGACGTCAGCCCCGGCATTTT.

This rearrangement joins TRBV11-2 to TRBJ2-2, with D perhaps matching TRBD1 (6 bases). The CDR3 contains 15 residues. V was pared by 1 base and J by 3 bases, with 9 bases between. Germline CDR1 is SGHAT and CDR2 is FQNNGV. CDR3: CASSLAGVDTGELFF. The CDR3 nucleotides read TGTGCCAGCAGCTTAGCAGGGGTTGACACCGGGGAGCTGTTTTTT.

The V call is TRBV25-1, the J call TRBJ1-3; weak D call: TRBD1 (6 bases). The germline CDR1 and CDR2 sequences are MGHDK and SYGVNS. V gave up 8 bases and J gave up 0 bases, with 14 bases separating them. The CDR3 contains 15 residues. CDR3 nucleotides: TGTGCCAGCCGGCAGGGGTCGAGCTCTGGAAACACCATATATTTT. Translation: CASRQGSSSGNTIYF. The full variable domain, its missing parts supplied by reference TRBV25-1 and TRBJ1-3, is EADIYQTPRYLVIGTGKKITLECSQTMGHDKMYWYQQDPGMELHLIHYSYGVNSTEKGDLSSESTVSRIRTEHFPLTLESARPSHTSQYLCASRQGSSSGNTIYFGEGSWLTVV.

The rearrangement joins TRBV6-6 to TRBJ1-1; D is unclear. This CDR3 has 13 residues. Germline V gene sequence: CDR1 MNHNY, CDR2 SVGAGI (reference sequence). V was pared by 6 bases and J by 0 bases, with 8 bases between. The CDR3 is CASSLTLNTEAFF. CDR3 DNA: TGTGCCAGCAGCCTGACATTGAACACTGAAGCTTTCTTT.

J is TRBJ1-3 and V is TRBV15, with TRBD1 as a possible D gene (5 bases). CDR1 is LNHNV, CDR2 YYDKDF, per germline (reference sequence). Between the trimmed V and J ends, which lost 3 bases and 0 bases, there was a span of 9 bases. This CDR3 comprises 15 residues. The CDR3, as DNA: TGTGCCACCAGCAGGACAGTTTTCTCTGGAAACACCATATATTTT. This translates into CATSRTVFSGNTIYF.

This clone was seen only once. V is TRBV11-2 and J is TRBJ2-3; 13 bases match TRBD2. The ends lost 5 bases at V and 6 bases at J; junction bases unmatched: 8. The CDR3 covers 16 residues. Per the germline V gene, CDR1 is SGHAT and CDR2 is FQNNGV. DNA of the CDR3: TGTGCCAGCAGCCCGGGACTAGCGGGGCCTGCGGATACGCAGTATTTT. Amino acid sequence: CASSPGLAGPADTQYF.

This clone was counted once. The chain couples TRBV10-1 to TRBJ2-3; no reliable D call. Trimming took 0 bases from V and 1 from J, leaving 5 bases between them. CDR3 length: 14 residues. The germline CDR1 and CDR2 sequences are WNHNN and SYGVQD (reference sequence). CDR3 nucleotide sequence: TGCGCCAGCAGTGAGTCTGCGGGCACAGATACGCAGTATTTT. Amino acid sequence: CASSESAGTDTQYF.

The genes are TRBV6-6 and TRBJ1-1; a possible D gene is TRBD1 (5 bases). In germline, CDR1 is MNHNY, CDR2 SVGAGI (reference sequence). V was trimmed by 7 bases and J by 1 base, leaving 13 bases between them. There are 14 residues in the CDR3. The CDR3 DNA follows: TGTGCCAGCACCCCTACGGGGGGGAACACTGAAGCTTTCTTT. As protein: CASTPTGGNTEAFF.

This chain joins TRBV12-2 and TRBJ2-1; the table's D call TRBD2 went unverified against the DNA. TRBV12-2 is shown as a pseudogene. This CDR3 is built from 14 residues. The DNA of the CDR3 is TGTGCAAGTCGTGGGACTAGCCCGTACAATGAGCAGTTCTTC. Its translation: CASRGTSPYNEQFF.

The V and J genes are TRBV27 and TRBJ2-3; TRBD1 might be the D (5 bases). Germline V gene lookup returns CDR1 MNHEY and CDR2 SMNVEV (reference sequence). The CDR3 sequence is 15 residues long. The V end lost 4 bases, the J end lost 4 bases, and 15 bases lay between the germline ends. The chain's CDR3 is CASSYQGRFPDTQYF. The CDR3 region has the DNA TGTGCCAGCAGTTATCAGGGCCGTTTCCCAGATACGCAGTATTTT.

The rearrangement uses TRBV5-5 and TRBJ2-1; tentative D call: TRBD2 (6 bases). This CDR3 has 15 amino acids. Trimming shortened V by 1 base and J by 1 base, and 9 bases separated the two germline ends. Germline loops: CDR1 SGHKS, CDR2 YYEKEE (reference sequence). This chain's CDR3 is CASSLTGESYNEQFF. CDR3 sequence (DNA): TGTGCCAGCAGCTTGACGGGGGAGTCCTACAATGAGCAGTTCTTC.

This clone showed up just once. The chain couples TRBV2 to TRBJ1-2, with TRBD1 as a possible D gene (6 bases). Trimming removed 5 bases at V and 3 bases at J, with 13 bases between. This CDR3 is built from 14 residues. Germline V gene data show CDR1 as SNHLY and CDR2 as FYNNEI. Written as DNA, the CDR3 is TGTGCCAGCAGTCGAAGGACAGCCCACTATGGCTACACCTTC. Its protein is CASSRRTAHYGYTF. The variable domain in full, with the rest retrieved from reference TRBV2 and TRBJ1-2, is EPEVTQTPSHQVTQMGQEVILRCVPISNHLYFYWYRQILGQKVEFLVSFYNNEISEKSEIFDDQFSVERPDGSNFTLKIRSTKLEDSAMYFCASSRRTAHYGYTFGSGTRLTVV.

For the CDR3, the DNA is TGTGCCAGCAGCTTACTTCCAGGGATGAATACAGATACGCAGTATTTT. Translating it yields CASSLLPGMNTDTQYF. J is TRBJ2-3 and V is TRBV7-7; possible D gene TRBD1, 5 bases. V was shortened by 2 bases and J by 3 bases, with 15 bases between the two germline ends. The CDR3 spans 16 residues. Germline CDR1 is SSHAT and CDR2 is FNYEAQ (reference sequence).

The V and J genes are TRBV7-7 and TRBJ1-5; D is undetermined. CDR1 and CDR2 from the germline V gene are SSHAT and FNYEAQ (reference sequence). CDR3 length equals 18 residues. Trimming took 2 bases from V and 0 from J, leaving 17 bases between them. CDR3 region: CASSLPRGRVDSNQPQHF. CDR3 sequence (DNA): TGTGCCAGCAGCTTACCCCGTGGGAGGGTGGATAGCAATCAGCCCCAGCATTTT.

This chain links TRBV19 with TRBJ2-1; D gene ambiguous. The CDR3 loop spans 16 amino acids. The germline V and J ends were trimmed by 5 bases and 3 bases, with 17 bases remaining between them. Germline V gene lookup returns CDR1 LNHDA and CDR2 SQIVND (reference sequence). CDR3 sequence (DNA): TGTGCCAGTAGTCCGACCGCGGCCAAGGTCTACAATGAGCAGTTCTTC. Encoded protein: CASSPTAAKVYNEQFF.

The CDR3 protein is CASSPGQGSRDTQYF. The CDR3 nucleotides read TGTGCCAGTAGTCCCGGCCAGGGGTCCCGAGATACGCAGTATTTT. The rearrangement uses TRBV19 and TRBJ2-3; a weak D match, TRBD1 (6 bases). Trimming took 5 bases from V and 5 from J, leaving 17 bases between them. Germline loops: CDR1 LNHDA, CDR2 SQIVND (reference sequence). This CDR3 comprises 15 residues.

This CDR3 reads CASSEARGSEQYF. The CDR3 DNA reads as TGTGCCAGCAGTGAAGCCCGAGGAAGCGAGCAGTACTTC. The genes are TRBV2 and TRBJ2-7; D is unclear. The CDR3 spans 13 residues. The germline CDR1 and CDR2 sequences are SNHLY and FYNNEI. V was clipped by 0 bases and J by 6 bases, with 9 bases between them. The full variable domain, in which reference TRBV2 and TRBJ2-7 provide the parts outside the CDR3, is EPEVTQTPSHQVTQMGQEVILRCVPISNHLYFYWYRQILGQKVEFLVSFYNNEISEKSEIFDDQFSVERPDGSNFTLKIRSTKLEDSAMYFCASSEARGSEQYFGPGTRLTVT.

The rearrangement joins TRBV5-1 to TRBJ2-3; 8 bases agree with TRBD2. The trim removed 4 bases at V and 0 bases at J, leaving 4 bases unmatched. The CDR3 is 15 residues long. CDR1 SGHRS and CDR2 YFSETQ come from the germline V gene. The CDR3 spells CASSTRGGSTDTQYF. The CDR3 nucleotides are TGCGCCAGCAGCACACGGGGGGGAAGCACAGATACGCAGTATTTT.

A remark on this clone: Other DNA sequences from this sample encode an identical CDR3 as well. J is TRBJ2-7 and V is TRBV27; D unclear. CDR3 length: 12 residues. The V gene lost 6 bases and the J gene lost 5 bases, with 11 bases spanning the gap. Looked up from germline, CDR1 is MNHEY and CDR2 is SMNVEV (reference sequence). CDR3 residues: CASSLNLHEQYF. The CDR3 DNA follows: TGTGCCAGCAGCTTAAATCTCCACGAGCAGTACTTC.

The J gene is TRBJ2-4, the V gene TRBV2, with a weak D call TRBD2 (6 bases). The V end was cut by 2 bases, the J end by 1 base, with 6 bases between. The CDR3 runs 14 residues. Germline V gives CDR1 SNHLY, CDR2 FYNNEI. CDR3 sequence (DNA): TGTGCCAGCAGTGAACGGGGGGCCAAAAACATTCAGTACTTC. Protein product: CASSERGAKNIQYF.

The CDR3 bases are TGTGCCAGCAGGTTAGTGGCAGGGGGTTTGACGAACACTGAAGCTTTCTTT. Protein product: CASRLVAGGLTNTEAFF. J is TRBJ1-1 and V is TRBV28; TRBD1 matches at 7 bases. Losses at the gene ends were 6 bases for V and 1 base for J; bases not matched to a gene: 14. CDR1 and CDR2 (germline): MDHEN, SYDVKM. This CDR3 comprises 17 residues.

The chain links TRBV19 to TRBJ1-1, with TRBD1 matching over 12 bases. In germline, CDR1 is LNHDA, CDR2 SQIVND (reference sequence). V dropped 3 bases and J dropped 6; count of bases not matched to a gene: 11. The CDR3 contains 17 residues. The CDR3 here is CASSIDRDRGRVPEAFF. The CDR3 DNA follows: TGTGCCAGTAGTATCGACCGGGACAGGGGGCGCGTTCCTGAAGCTTTCTTT. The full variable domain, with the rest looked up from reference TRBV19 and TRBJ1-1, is DGGITQSPKYLFRKEGQNVTLSCEQNLNHDAMYWYRQDPGQGLRLIYYSQIVNDFQKGDIAEGYSVSREKKESFPLTVTSAQKNPTAFYLCASSIDRDRGRVPEAFFGQGTRLTVV.